Described below is a single T cell receptor (beta chain) sequence and its context. The data were taken from a study of glioma-infiltrating T cells. CDR1 is SGHVS and CDR2 is FQNEAQ in the germline V gene. This CDR3 has 16 amino acids. The V end was cut by 0 bases, the J end by 7 bases, with 16 bases between. Using RNA template, CDR3s of TCR alpha and beta were amplified with iRepertoire arm-PCR. TCRdb fed the multiplex PCR reads into MiXCR, producing one record per CDR3 protein. In the table there are about 190,000 distinct CDR3 sequences, 30% to 40% of which are singletons. The source of this sequence is a human donor with low-grade glioma or glioblastoma, undergoing nonglioma brain surgery, or in good health (not recorded which). What was sequenced was glioma tissue, nonneoplastic brain tissue, or PBMCs (not recorded which). This sequence joins TRBV7-8 and TRBJ2-1; D remains ambiguous. The CDR3 loop is CASSLAPRSVWNEQFF. The CDR3 coding sequence is TGTGCCAGCAGCTTAGCCCCTAGGTCTGTGTGGAATGAGCAGTTCTTC. Complete variable domain (other parts from reference TRBV7-8 and TRBJ2-1): GAGVSQSPRYKVAKRGQDVALRCDPISGHVSLFWYQQALGQGPEFLTYFQNEAQLDKSGLPSDRFFAERPEGSVSTLKIQRTQQEDSAVYLCASSLAPRSVWNEQFFGPGTRLTVL.